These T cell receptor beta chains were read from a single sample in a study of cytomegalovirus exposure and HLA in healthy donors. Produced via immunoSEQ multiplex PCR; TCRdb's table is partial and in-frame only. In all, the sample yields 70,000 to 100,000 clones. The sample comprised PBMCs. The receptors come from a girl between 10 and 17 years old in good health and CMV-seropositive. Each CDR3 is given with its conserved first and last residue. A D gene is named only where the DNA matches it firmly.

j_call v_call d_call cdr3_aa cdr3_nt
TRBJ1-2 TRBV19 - CARTLNTGTPNHRGEKTF TGTGCCAGGACACTGAATACCGGGACACCAAACCATCGGGGGGAGAAGACCTTC
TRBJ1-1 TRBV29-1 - CSARVMGTEAFF TGCAGCGCCAGGGTAATGGGCACTGAAGCTTTCTTT
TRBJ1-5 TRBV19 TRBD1 CASSARVGQGQPQHF TGTGCCAGTAGTGCTAGAGTCGGACAGGGCCAGCCCCAGCATTTT
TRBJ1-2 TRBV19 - CASALVQGDGYTF TGTGCCAGCGCATTAGTGCAGGGTGACGGCTACACCTTC
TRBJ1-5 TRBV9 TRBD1 CASSAGTGLQPQHF TGTGCCAGCAGCGCCGGGACAGGGTTGCAGCCCCAGCATTTT
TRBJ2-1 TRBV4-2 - CASSHTTGTTISGEFF TGTGCCAGCAGCCACACCACCGGCACTACAATTTCCGGGGAGTTCTTC
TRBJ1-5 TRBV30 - CAWGDNQPQHF TGTGCCTGGGGAGACAATCAGCCCCAGCATTTT
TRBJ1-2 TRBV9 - CASSVGQENYGYTF TGTGCCAGCAGCGTAGGACAGGAAAACTATGGCTACACCTTC
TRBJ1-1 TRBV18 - CASSPGPNTEAFF TGTGCCAGCTCACCAGGGCCGAACACTGAAGCTTTCTTT
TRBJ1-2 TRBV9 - CASSSLPYPGGANYGYTF TGTGCCAGCAGCTCCCTCCCTTACCCGGGAGGTGCAAACTATGGCTACACCTTC
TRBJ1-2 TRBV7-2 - CASSLNGVDGYTF TGTGCCAGCAGCTTAAATGGAGTCGATGGCTACACCTTC
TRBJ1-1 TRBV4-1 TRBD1 CASSQYTGVMNTEAFF TGCGCCAGCAGCCAATATACAGGGGTCATGAACACTGAAGCTTTCTTT
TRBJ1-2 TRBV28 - CASWGGAGEGGYTF TGTGCCAGCTGGGGGGGAGCGGGCGAGGGGGGCTACACCTTC
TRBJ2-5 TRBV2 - CATRSGYTGETQYF TGTGCCACCAGGAGCGGGTACACTGGAGAGACCCAGTACTTC
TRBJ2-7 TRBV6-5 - CASRGGYEQYF TGCGCCAGCAGGGGGGGTTACGAGCAGTACTTC
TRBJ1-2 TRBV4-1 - CASSQETGGYTF TGCGCCAGCAGCCAAGAAACGGGGGGCTACACCTTC
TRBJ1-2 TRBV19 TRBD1 CASSTQGYYGYTF TGTGCCAGTAGTACACAGGGGTACTATGGCTACACCTTC
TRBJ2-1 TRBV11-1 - CASSLEPGSIEQFF TGTGCCAGCAGCTTAGAGCCGGGATCGATTGAGCAGTTCTTC
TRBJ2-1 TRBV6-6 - CASSSSQGHNEQFF TGTGCCAGCAGTTCCTCTCAGGGGCACAATGAGCAGTTCTTC
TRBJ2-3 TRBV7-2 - CASSWADTQYF TGTGCCAGCAGCTGGGCGGATACGCAGTATTTT
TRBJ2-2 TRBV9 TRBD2 CASSVQRGENTGELFF TGTGCCAGCAGCGTTCAGCGGGGGGAGAACACCGGGGAGCTGTTTTTT
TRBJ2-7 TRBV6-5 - CASSYSGAGRGYEQYF TGTGCCAGCAGTTACTCGGGGGCAGGTAGGGGCTACGAGCAGTACTTC
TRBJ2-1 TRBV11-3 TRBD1 CASSGQGVFF TGTGCCAGCAGCGGACAGGGGGTGTTCTTC
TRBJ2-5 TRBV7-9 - CASSLRQLQETQYF TGTGCCAGCAGCTTGCGGCAGCTACAAGAGACCCAGTACTTC
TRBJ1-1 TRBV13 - CASSFGGRKGTEAFF TGTGCCAGCAGCTTCGGGGGGCGGAAGGGCACTGAAGCTTTCTTT
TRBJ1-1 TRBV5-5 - CASSSWTVMNTEAFF TGTGCCAGCAGCTCCTGGACAGTTATGAACACTGAAGCTTTCTTT
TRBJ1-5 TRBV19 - CASMGGDQPQHF TGTGCCAGTATGGGGGGGGATCAGCCCCAGCATTTT
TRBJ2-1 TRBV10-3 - CAISVLNWQGTGEQFF TGTGCCATCAGTGTACTGAACTGGCAGGGGACGGGTGAGCAGTTCTTC
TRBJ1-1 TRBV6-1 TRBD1 CASSVDRSLYMNTEAFF TGTGCCAGCAGTGTGGACAGGAGTCTTTATATGAACACTGAAGCTTTCTTT
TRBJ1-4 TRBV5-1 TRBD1 CASRPDRGGEKLFF TGCGCCAGCAGACCGGACAGGGGAGGGGAAAAACTGTTTTTT
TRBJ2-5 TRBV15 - CATSREAGAQETQYF TGTGCCACCAGCAGAGAGGCAGGGGCCCAAGAGACCCAGTACTTC
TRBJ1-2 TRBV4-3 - CASSQDRGYYGYTF TGCGCCAGCAGCCAAGATAGGGGGTACTATGGCTACACCTTC
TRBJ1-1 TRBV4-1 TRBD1 CASSQSTGGLTEAFF TGCGCCAGCAGCCAGTCGACAGGGGGACTAACTGAAGCTTTCTTT
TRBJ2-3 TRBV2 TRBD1 CASSGGQVRQDTQYF TGTGCCAGCAGTGGGGGACAGGTCAGACAAGATACGCAGTATTTT
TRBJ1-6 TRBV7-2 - CASSLRDGGNSPLHF TGTGCCAGCAGCTTACGGGACGGGGGGAATTCACCCCTCCACTTT